One and the same sample provided the 13 T cell receptor beta chains below, sequenced in a study of blood T cell repertoires in COVID-19. Repertoires were generated with immunoSEQ multiplex PCR, while TCRdb's copy carries only in-frame clones and drops some. The profile shows 200,000 to 250,000 clones, roughly 88% of them singletons. Sequencing was performed on PBMCs or T cells enriched from blood (not recorded which). The receptor set was obtained from a woman aged 25 to 45 who had been exposed to COVID-19.

The rearrangement joins TRBV11-2 to TRBJ1-1; no clear D. V lost 5 bases and J 8 bases, leaving 15 bases between the germline ends. The CDR3 contains 13 residues. The germline CDR1 and CDR2 sequences are SGHAT and FQNNGV. CDR3 sequence reads: CASSLASGAEAFF. Written as DNA, the CDR3 is TGTGCCAGCAGCCTCGCATCTGGAGCAGAAGCTTTCTTT.

A few counts support this clone. J is TRBJ2-7 and V is TRBV5-8, with 7 bases lining up with TRBD1. V was clipped by 3 bases and J by 1 base; unmatched bases: 7. CDR3 length equals 15 residues. Germline CDR1 is SGHTS and CDR2 is YDEGEE. CDR3 sequence reads: CASSWGRTGSYEQYF. The CDR3 bases are TGTGCCAGCAGCTGGGGACGGACAGGTTCCTACGAGCAGTACTTC.

The rearrangement joins TRBV15 to TRBJ2-7, with TRBD1 matching over 8 bases. The CDR3 is 14 amino acids. The V gene end was trimmed by 3 bases and the J gene end by 2 bases; junction bases not matched to a gene: 3. Germline values: CDR1 LNHNV, CDR2 YYDKDF (reference sequence). The CDR3 spells CATSRGTGPYEQYF. CDR3 coding DNA: TGTGCCACCAGCAGGGGGACAGGACCCTACGAGCAGTACTTC.

The V gene is TRBV3-1 (or the pseudogene TRBV3-2), the J gene TRBJ2-7, with TRBD2 matching over 13 bases. The J segment lost 7 bases and the V segment lost 7 bases, leaving 10 bases of the junction unmatched. The germline gives CDR1 LGHDT, CDR2 YNNKEL (reference sequence). CDR3 size: 15 residues. CDR3 sequence: CASTNQGLAGLEQYF. CDR3 nucleotides: TGTGCCAGCACCAACCAGGGACTAGCGGGGTTAGAGCAGTACTTC.

V gene TRBV9 combines with J gene TRBJ2-3, with 8 bases fitting TRBD2. The CDR3 contains 17 residues. V shed 0 bases and J 6 bases; nucleotides not matched to a gene: 12. Germline lookup yields CDR1 SGDLS and CDR2 YYNGEE. The CDR3 coding sequence is TGTGCCAGCAGCGTAGAAGGACGAGCGGGAGAAGGGGATACGCAGTATTTT. This translates into CASSVEGRAGEGDTQYF.

The chain couples TRBV27 to TRBJ1-1, with no clear D. Trimming cost V 7 bases and J 4 bases, with 7 bases left between them. Per germline, CDR1 MNHEY and CDR2 SMNVEV (reference sequence). This CDR3 has 11 amino acids. CDR3 amino acids: CASIFGTEAFF. CDR3 DNA sequence: TGTGCCAGCATCTTCGGCACTGAAGCTTTCTTT.

The rearrangement links TRBV28 to TRBJ1-5; no reliable D call. The CDR3 is 14 residues long. The ends were cut back, 6 bases at V and 4 bases at J, with 13 bases in the middle. Germline V gene sequence: CDR1 MDHEN, CDR2 SYDVKM. The CDR3 here is CASRRGSGNQPQHF. In DNA form, the CDR3 reads TGTGCCAGCAGACGAGGTTCGGGAAATCAGCCCCAGCATTTT.

The CDR3 DNA sequence: TGTGCCACCAGCCGCGGGGTCAGGACAGATACGCAGTATTTT. Translation: CATSRGVRTDTQYF. V gene TRBV15 combines with J gene TRBJ2-3; tentatively, D is TRBD2 (6 bases). Germline V gene data show CDR1 as LNHNV and CDR2 as YYDKDF (reference sequence). This CDR3 region has 14 residues. V shed 5 bases and J shed 3 bases, with 12 bases lying between them.

The chain employs TRBV7-9 and TRBJ2-4, with TRBD2 matching over 7 bases. Looked up from germline, CDR1 is SEHNR and CDR2 is FQNEAQ (reference sequence). There are 14 residues in the CDR3. Germline trimming cut 1 base from V and 4 bases from J; bases unmatched to any gene: 1. The CDR3 here is CASSLGREKNIQYF. Written as DNA, the CDR3 is TGTGCCAGCAGCTTAGGGCGGGAGAAAAACATTCAGTACTTC. Full variable domain (missing parts from reference TRBV7-9 and TRBJ2-4): DTGVSQNPRHKITKRGQNVTFRCDPISEHNRLYWYRQTLGQGPEFLTYFQNEAQLEKSRLLSDRFSAERPKGSFSTLEIQRTEQGDSAMYLCASSLGREKNIQYFGAGTRLSVL.

The V gene is TRBV14, the J gene TRBJ1-6; no clear D. Deletions cut 0 bases from V and 5 bases from J, with 8 bases between. The CDR3 has 15 residues. Germline lookup yields CDR1 SGHDN and CDR2 FVKESK. CDR3 amino acids: CASSQDARDNSPLHF. The CDR3 DNA reads as TGTGCCAGCAGCCAAGACGCGAGGGATAATTCACCCCTCCACTTT.

This chain connects TRBV30 to TRBJ2-7, with 8 bases aligning to TRBD2. The CDR3 loop spans 13 amino acids. Germline values: CDR1 GTSNPN, CDR2 SVGIG (reference sequence). V was clipped by 8 bases and J by 5 bases; unmatched bases: 11. The DNA for the CDR3 is TGTGCCGCCCAAAGCGGGAGAGGAAACGAGCAGTACTTC. This codes for CAAQSGRGNEQYF.

On this clone: The junction shows a germline mismatch at one end, possibly a read error. V usage is TRBV24-1 and J usage is TRBJ1-2; D unresolved. There are 12 residues in the CDR3. Per the germline V gene, CDR1 is KGHDR and CDR2 is SFDVKD. The CDR3 is CATSDSNYGYTF. The CDR3 DNA is TGTGCCACCAGTGACTCTAATTATGGCTACACCTTC.

This clone was seen ten or more times. This chain joins TRBV6-2 or TRBV6-3 and TRBJ2-1, with 9 bases identical to TRBD2. From germline, CDR1 is MNHEY and CDR2 SVGEGT. V was pared by 2 bases and J by 6 bases, with 2 bases of the junction left unmatched. CDR3 length equals 14 residues. Written as DNA, the CDR3 is TGTGCCAGCAGTTACGGACTAGCGTCCAATGAGCAGTTCTTC. Protein: CASSYGLASNEQFF.